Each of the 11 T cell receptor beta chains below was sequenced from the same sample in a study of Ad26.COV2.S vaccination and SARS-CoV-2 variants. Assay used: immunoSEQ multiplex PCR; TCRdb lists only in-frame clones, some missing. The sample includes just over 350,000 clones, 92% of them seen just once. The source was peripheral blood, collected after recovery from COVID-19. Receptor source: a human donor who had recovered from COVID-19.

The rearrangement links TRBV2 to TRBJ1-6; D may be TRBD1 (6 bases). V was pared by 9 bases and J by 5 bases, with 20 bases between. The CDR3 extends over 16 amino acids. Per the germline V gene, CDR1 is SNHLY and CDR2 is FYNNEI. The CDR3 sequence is CASCPFRDTNNSPLHF. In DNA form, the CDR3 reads TGTGCCAGTTGCCCTTTTAGGGACACAAATAATTCACCCCTCCACTTT.

DNA for the CDR3: TGTGCCAGCAGCCACCCAATCATACAGGGCAGCTCTGGAAACACCATATATTTT. Amino acids: CASSHPIIQGSSGNTIYF. This chain joins TRBV9 and TRBJ1-3; D is possibly TRBD1 (6 bases). Germline V lookup: CDR1 SGDLS, CDR2 YYNGEE. Trimming removed 4 bases from V and 0 bases from J, with 20 bases in between. The CDR3 length is 18 residues. Together with reference TRBV9 and TRBJ1-3, the CDR3 gives the full variable domain: DSGVTQTPKHLITATGQRVTLRCSPRSGDLSVYWYQQSLDQGLQFLIQYYNGEERAKGNILERFSAQQFPDLHSELNLSSLELGDSALYFCASSHPIIQGSSGNTIYFGEGSWLTVV.

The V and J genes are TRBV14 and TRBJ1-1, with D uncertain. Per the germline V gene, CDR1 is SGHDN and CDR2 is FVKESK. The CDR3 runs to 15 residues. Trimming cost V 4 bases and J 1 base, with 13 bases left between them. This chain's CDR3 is CASSPREHTNTEAFF. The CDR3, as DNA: TGTGCCAGCAGCCCCCGCGAACATACGAACACTGAAGCTTTCTTT.

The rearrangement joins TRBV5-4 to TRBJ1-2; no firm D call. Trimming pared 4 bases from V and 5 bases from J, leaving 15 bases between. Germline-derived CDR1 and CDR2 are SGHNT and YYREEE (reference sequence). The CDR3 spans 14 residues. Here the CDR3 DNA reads TGTGCCAGCAGCACGCCAGTGGAGGGATATGGCTACACCTTC. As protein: CASSTPVEGYGYTF.

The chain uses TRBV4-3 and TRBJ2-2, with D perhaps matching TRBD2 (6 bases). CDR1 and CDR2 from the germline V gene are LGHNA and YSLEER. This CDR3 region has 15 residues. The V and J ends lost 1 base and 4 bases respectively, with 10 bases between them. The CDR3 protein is CASSQVSGGTGELFF. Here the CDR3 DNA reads TGCGCCAGCAGCCAAGTATCCGGGGGCACCGGGGAGCTGTTTTTT.

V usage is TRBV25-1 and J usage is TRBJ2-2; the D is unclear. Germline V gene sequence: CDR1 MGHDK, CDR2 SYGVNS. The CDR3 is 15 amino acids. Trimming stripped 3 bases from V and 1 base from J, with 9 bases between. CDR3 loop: CASSDRTWNTGELFF. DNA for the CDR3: TGTGCCAGCAGTGACCGGACCTGGAACACCGGGGAGCTGTTTTTT. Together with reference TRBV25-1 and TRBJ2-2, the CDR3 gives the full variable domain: EADIYQTPRYLVIGTGKKITLECSQTMGHDKMYWYQQDPGMELHLIHYSYGVNSTEKGDLSSESTVSRIRTEHFPLTLESARPSHTSQYLCASSDRTWNTGELFFGEGSRLTVL.

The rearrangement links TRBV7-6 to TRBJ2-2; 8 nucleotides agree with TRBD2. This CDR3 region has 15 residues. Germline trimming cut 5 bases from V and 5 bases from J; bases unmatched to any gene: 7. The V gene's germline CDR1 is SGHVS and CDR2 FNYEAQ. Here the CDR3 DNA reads TGTGCCAGCAGCCCCAGCGGGGGCCCTACCGGGGAGCTGTTTTTT. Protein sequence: CASSPSGGPTGELFF.

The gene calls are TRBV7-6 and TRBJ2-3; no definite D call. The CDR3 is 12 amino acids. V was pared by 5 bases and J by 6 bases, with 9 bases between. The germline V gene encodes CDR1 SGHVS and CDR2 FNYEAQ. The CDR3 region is CASSPSRDTQYF. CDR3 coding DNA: TGTGCCAGCAGCCCGTCGAGGGATACGCAGTATTTT.

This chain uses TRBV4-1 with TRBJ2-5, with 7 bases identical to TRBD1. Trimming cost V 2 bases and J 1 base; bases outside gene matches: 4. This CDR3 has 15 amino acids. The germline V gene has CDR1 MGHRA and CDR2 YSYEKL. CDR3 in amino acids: CASSQRAGGQETQYF. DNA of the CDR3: TGCGCCAGCAGCCAAAGGGCAGGGGGCCAAGAGACCCAGTACTTC.

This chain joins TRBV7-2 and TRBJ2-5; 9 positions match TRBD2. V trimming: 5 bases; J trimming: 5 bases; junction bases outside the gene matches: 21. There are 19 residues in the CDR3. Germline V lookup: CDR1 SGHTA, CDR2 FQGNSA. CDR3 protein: CASSRGTRGGALLTETQYF. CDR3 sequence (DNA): TGTGCCAGCAGCCGGGGGACTCGCGGGGGGGCTCTCCTGACGGAGACCCAGTACTTC. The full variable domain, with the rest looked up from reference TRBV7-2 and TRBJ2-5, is GAGVSQSPSNKVTEKGKDVELRCDPISGHTALYWYRQSLGQGLEFLIYFQGNSAPDKSGLPSDRFSAERTGGSVSTLTIQRTQQEDSAVYLCASSRGTRGGALLTETQYFGPGTRLLVL.

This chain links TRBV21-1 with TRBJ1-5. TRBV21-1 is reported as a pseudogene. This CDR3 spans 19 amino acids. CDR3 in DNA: TGTGCCAGCAGCAAAAAAGGGGGGGGGACAGCCTATAGCAATCAGCCCCAGCATTTT. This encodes CASSKKGGGTAYSNQPQHF.